Listed here are 14 T cell receptor beta chains from one sample, sequenced in a study of glioma-infiltrating T cells. Using RNA template, CDR3s of TCR alpha and beta were amplified with iRepertoire arm-PCR. MiXCR, applied by TCRdb to the multiplex PCR reads, yields one record per CDR3 protein. The profile shows around 120,000 distinct CDR3 sequences, under 30% of them singletons. The sample consisted of glioma tissue, nonneoplastic brain tissue, or PBMCs (not recorded which). The receptors come from a human donor with low-grade glioma or glioblastoma, undergoing nonglioma brain surgery, or in good health (not recorded which).

This clonotype was detected only a few times. The genes are TRBV13 and TRBJ1-1; D call uncertain. The germline V gene encodes CDR1 PRHDT and CDR2 FYEKMQ (reference sequence). The CDR3 is made up of 13 amino acids. The germline V and J ends were trimmed by 5 bases and 6 bases, with 13 bases remaining between them. CDR3 bases: TGTGCCAGCAGCACTCAGATAGTCGCTGAAGCTTTCTTT. Amino acid sequence: CASSTQIVAEAFF. Complete variable domain (other parts from reference TRBV13 and TRBJ1-1): AAGVIQSPRHLIKEKRETATLKCYPIPRHDTVYWYQQGPGQDPQFLISFYEKMQSDKGSIPDRFSAQQFSDYHSELNMSSLELGDSALYFCASSTQIVAEAFFGQGTRLTVV.

This clonotype was recorded only once. A read error may be the cause here, since a much bigger clone is one base away. This rearrangement joins TRBV3-1 to TRBJ2-7; possibly TRBD1 for D (6 bases). This CDR3 comprises 13 residues. The V gene lost 2 bases and the J gene lost 3 bases, with 8 bases spanning the gap. The germline V gene has CDR1 LGHDT and CDR2 YNNKEL (reference sequence). The CDR3 bases are TGTGCCAGCAGCCAAACAGGGAGCTACGAGCAGTACGTC. It is translated as CASSQTGSYEQYV.

This clonotype was recorded a few times. V and J are TRBV7-9 and TRBJ1-2; D gene ambiguous. The V end lost 1 base, the J end lost 2 bases, and 11 bases lay between the germline ends. CDR3 length equals 15 residues. Germline V CDR1 and CDR2: SEHNR, FQNEAQ (reference sequence). The chain's CDR3 is CASSLGASANYGYTF. CDR3 coding DNA: TGTGCCAGCAGCTTAGGGGCCAGTGCAAACTATGGCTACACCTTC. The entire variable domain, with the rest obtained from reference TRBV7-9 and TRBJ1-2, is as follows: DTGVSQNPRHKITKRGQNVTFRCDPISEHNRLYWYRQTLGQGPEFLTYFQNEAQLEKSRLLSDRFSAERPKGSFSTLEIQRTEQGDSAMYLCASSLGASANYGYTFGSGTRLTVV.

This rearrangement joins TRBV28 to TRBJ2-3; 10 nucleotides match TRBD2. The CDR3 is made up of 16 amino acids. Germline lookup yields CDR1 MDHEN and CDR2 SYDVKM. V shed 7 bases and J 0 bases; nucleotides not matched to a gene: 7. In DNA form, the CDR3 reads TGTGCCAGCACCCAGCGGGGGGGGGGTAGCACAGATACGCAGTATTTT. It is translated as CASTQRGGGSTDTQYF.

This clonotype was found a few times. The rearrangement uses TRBV19 and TRBJ2-1, with 9 bases matching TRBD1. CDR1 is LNHDA and CDR2 is SQIVND in the germline V gene (reference sequence). This CDR3 region has 13 residues. Germline trimming cut 8 bases from V and 3 bases from J; bases unmatched to any gene: 2. DNA of the CDR3: TGTGCCAGTGGGACAGGGCTCTACAATGAGCAGTTCTTC. Its translation is CASGTGLYNEQFF.

As regards this clonotype: This may arise from a read error, as a much more abundant clone is one base away. This chain joins TRBV6-1 and TRBJ2-3; D tentatively reads TRBD1 or TRBD2 (5 bases each). The CDR3 length is 16 residues. Germline CDR1 and CDR2: MNHNS and SASEGT. Trimming cost V 8 bases and J 3 bases, with 21 bases left between them. The CDR3 nucleotides are TGTGCCAGCGGCCGGGACCATGACCCAAAAACAGATACGCAGTATTTT. It translates to CASGRDHDPKTDTQYF.

The chain carries TRBV20-1 and TRBJ1-3; D unclear. The germline V and J ends were trimmed by 0 bases and 0 bases, with 6 bases remaining between them. Looked up from germline, CDR1 is DFQATT and CDR2 is SNEGSKA (reference sequence). CDR3 length: 14 amino acids. The CDR3 region is CSARDADSGNTIYF. The CDR3 nucleotides are TGCAGTGCTAGAGACGCAGACTCTGGAAACACCATATATTTT.

The chain joins TRBV19 to TRBJ1-4; D gene uncertain. Germline values: CDR1 LNHDA, CDR2 SQIVND (reference sequence). V gave up 7 bases and J gave up 0 bases, with 12 bases separating them. The CDR3 loop spans 15 amino acids. The CDR3 DNA follows: TGTGCCAGTACCAGTAAGGCGGCAACTAATGAAAAACTGTTTTTT. Translation: CASTSKAATNEKLFF. The variable domain in full, with the rest retrieved from reference TRBV19 and TRBJ1-4, is DGGITQSPKYLFRKEGQNVTLSCEQNLNHDAMYWYRQDPGQGLRLIYYSQIVNDFQKGDIAEGYSVSREKKESFPLTVTSAQKNPTAFYLCASTSKAATNEKLFFGSGTQLSVL.

The V gene is TRBV27, the J gene TRBJ2-2; maybe TRBD1 (5 bases). Germline assignment: CDR1 MNHEY and CDR2 SMNVEV (reference sequence). Trimming took 6 bases from V and 7 from J, leaving 6 bases between them. The CDR3 consists of 11 residues. The CDR3 here is CASRDNGELFF. The CDR3 coding sequence is TGTGCCAGCAGGGACAACGGGGAGCTGTTTTTT.

To note about this clonotype: One junction end disagrees with the germline gene, perhaps due to a read error. The chain carries TRBV6-2 or TRBV6-3 and TRBJ2-5; the D gene could be TRBD1 or TRBD2 (5 bases each). Per the germline V gene, CDR1 is MNHEY and CDR2 is SVGEGT. The CDR3 runs 14 residues. The DNA for the CDR3 is TGTGCCAGCAGTTTCCCCAGGGAAAAGGGGACCCATTACTTC. Amino acids: CASSFPREKGTHYF.

The chain couples TRBV11-2 to TRBJ2-5, with 15 positions matching TRBD2. V was clipped by 3 bases and J by 7 bases; unmatched bases: 3. Germline-derived CDR1 and CDR2 are SGHAT and FQNNGV. This CDR3 comprises 15 residues. This CDR3 is CASSFGTSGGTTQYF. In DNA, the CDR3 is TGTGCCAGCAGCTTTGGGACTAGCGGGGGGACGACCCAGTACTTC.

This clonotype occurred a few times. The J gene is TRBJ1-2, the V gene TRBV24-1, with no clear D. V was trimmed by 4 bases and J by 4 bases, leaving 12 bases between them. This CDR3 has 14 residues. Germline V gene data show CDR1 as KGHDR and CDR2 as SFDVKD. The CDR3 spells CATSDSRRRYGYTF. In DNA, the CDR3 is TGTGCCACCAGTGACTCCAGACGGCGCTATGGCTACACCTTC.

This chain joins TRBV12-3 or TRBV12-4 and TRBJ2-3; possibly TRBD2 for D (6 bases). The V gene lost 3 bases and the J gene lost 4 bases, with 11 bases spanning the gap. The CDR3 loop spans 14 amino acids. The CDR3 DNA reads TGTGCCAGCAGTTTTAGGAGGGAGGCAGATACGCAGTATTTT. This sequence encodes CASSFRREADTQYF.

A few counts support this clonotype. The rearrangement uses TRBV5-1 and TRBJ1-4; D gene ambiguous. The V end lost 4 bases, the J end lost 0 bases, and 10 bases lay between the germline ends. CDR3 length: 15 residues. Germline lookup yields CDR1 SGHRS and CDR2 YFSETQ. The DNA of the CDR3 is TGCGCCAGCAGCATGGGGAGAGCAACTAATGAAAAACTGTTTTTT. Translation gives CASSMGRATNEKLFF.